This record looks at one T cell receptor (beta chain) sequence and its context. Per the original data handling: Researchers report that nucleated cell counts were estimated from reference gene primer amplification. Libraries were prepared by immunoSEQ multiplex PCR; TCRdb keeps only in-frame clonotypes and omits some of them. V, J and clone size derive from that table, while D and trimming were established from the DNA sequence. This repertoire shows 250,000 to 350,000 clones, about 89% found once; its top ten account for 9.5% to 15%. The data belong to a study of blood T cell repertoires in COVID-19. The length of the CDR3 is 13 residues. The germline V gene has CDR1 MDHEN and CDR2 SYDVKM. Germline trimming cut 3 bases from V and 4 bases from J; bases unmatched to any gene: 2.

The TCR sequence derives from a woman aged 55-69 years with acute or convalescent COVID-19. This chain connects TRBV28 to TRBJ1-2; TRBD1 matches 7 bases. What was sequenced was peripheral blood. The CDR3: CASSLGQPYGYTF. Here the CDR3 DNA reads TGTGCCAGCAGTTTGGGACAGCCCTATGGCTACACCTTC.